This T cell receptor (beta chain) came from a study of early T cells in non-severe SARS-CoV-2 infection. This CDR3 region has 14 residues. CDR1 and CDR2 from the germline V gene are MNHEY and SMNVEV (reference sequence). V dropped 0 bases and J dropped 8 bases, with 13 bases sitting between them. TCRdb passed the 5' RACE reads through MiXCR, listing each CDR3 protein once. The repertoire includes approximately 90,000 distinct CDR3 sequences, approximately 16% of them detected once, and just over 5% sits in the top ten. This clonotype has only a few counts. The chain couples TRBV27 to TRBJ1-2; D uncertain. The material sequenced was whole blood, taken at baseline. This TCR was recovered from an adult who was a healthcare worker with PCR-confirmed SARS-CoV-2 infection or an uninfected control (not recorded which). CDR3 sequence (DNA): TGTGCCAGCAGTTTATCGCGCAGGTTAGAGGGCTACACCTTC. Encoded protein: CASSLSRRLEGYTF.